Following are 27 T cell receptor beta chains from one sample sequenced in a study of blood T cell repertoires in COVID-19 (TCRdb year 2020). The library was obtained by the immunoSEQ multiplex PCR assay. TCRdb re-hosts the immuneACCESS table, in-frame sequences only. Its copies lack some clones; in the studies checked, an unresolved V gene accounts for under half of them, and the cause for the rest is not known. The sample table contains 56,000 or so clones; only one count was recorded for about 91% of them. The ten largest clones take up around 40% of the sample. The sequenced material came from peripheral blood. These receptors were taken from a woman aged 60-70 years with COVID-19, enrolled during active disease.

The rearrangement joins TRBV7-2 to TRBJ2-1; 8 positions match TRBD2. From germline, CDR1 is SGHTA and CDR2 FQGNSA. The CDR3 sequence is 18 residues long. V shed 0 bases, J shed 6 bases, and the junction held 13 bases outside the gene matches. The CDR3 reads CASSLAPTSGWSINEQFF. The CDR3 DNA is TGTGCCAGCAGCTTAGCGCCCACTAGCGGCTGGAGTATCAATGAGCAGTTCTTC.

CDR3 sequence: CASSTGLAGNEQYF. CDR3 nucleotide sequence: TGTGCCAGCAGCACCGGACTAGCGGGGAACGAGCAGTACTTC. This chain uses TRBV5-8 with TRBJ2-7; 12 bases are a match to TRBD2. The germline gives CDR1 SGHTS, CDR2 YDEGEE. The CDR3 length is 14 residues. The V gene end was trimmed by 4 bases and the J gene end by 5 bases; junction bases not matched to a gene: 4.

This sequence joins TRBV12-3 or TRBV12-4 and TRBJ2-7, with 8 bases aligning to TRBD2. The CDR3 is made up of 12 amino acids. J gave up 6 bases and V 7 bases, and 5 bases lay outside the gene matches. The CDR3 DNA reads TGTGCCAGCACCTCGGGAGGGATCGAGCAGTACTTC. The encoded protein is CASTSGGIEQYF.

The chain couples TRBV19 to TRBJ1-6, with D possibly being TRBD1 (6 bases). This CDR3 has 14 amino acids. Trimming took 7 bases from V and 6 from J, leaving 13 bases between them. Germline V gene lookup returns CDR1 LNHDA and CDR2 SQIVND (reference sequence). CDR3 residues: CASTLDRSNSPLHF. In DNA form, the CDR3 reads TGTGCCAGTACTCTGGACAGATCTAATTCACCCCTCCACTTT.

This chain uses TRBV28 with TRBJ2-5; perhaps TRBD2 as D (5 bases). V lost 3 bases, J lost 5 bases, and 19 bases lay in between. In germline, CDR1 is MDHEN, CDR2 SYDVKM. The length of the CDR3 is 16 residues. CDR3 nucleotide sequence: TGTGCCAGCAGTTTTTACAAGACGGGGAGTTGGGAGACCCAGTACTTC. Translated: CASSFYKTGSWETQYF.

The chain employs TRBV7-9 and TRBJ1-4; 7 bases line up with TRBD1. The CDR3 length is 16 residues. Germline V gene data show CDR1 as SEHNR and CDR2 as FQNEAQ (reference sequence). The V segment lost 5 bases and the J segment 5 bases; nucleotides outside the gene matches: 11. CDR3 protein: CASSTNRGSSNEKLFF. CDR3 bases: TGTGCCAGCAGCACCAACAGGGGAAGTTCCAATGAAAAACTGTTTTTT.

In nucleotides, the CDR3 is TGTGCCAGCAGCTCGGACAGGGAAACTGAAGCTTTCTTT. It yields the protein CASSSDRETEAFF. V and J are TRBV7-2 and TRBJ1-1, with 8 nucleotides matching TRBD1. The CDR3 loop spans 13 amino acids. Looked up from germline, CDR1 is SGHTA and CDR2 is FQGNSA. V lost 4 bases to trimming and J lost 5 bases; unmatched junction nucleotides: 3.

The V and J genes are TRBV7-9 and TRBJ2-7; 7 bases map to TRBD2. CDR1 and CDR2 from the germline V gene are SEHNR and FQNEAQ (reference sequence). With 7 bases clipped from V and 4 bases from J, the junction kept 7 bases outside the gene matches. There are 13 residues in the CDR3. Here the CDR3 reads CASNGGLGYEQYF. The CDR3 coding sequence is TGTGCCAGCAATGGAGGACTAGGATACGAGCAGTACTTC.

The rearrangement joins TRBV5-6 to TRBJ1-6, with D possibly TRBD1 on 6 matching bases. Germline V lookup: CDR1 SGHDT, CDR2 YYEEEE. The V end was cut by 0 bases, the J end by 6 bases, with 10 bases between. CDR3 length: 15 amino acids. CDR3 sequence (DNA): TGTGCCAGCAGCTTGGCGCAGGGGTCTAATTCACCCCTCCACTTT. Its protein product is CASSLAQGSNSPLHF.

This clone was counted a single time. This rearrangement joins TRBV4-3 to TRBJ1-2, with D hard to call. V was trimmed by 4 bases and J by 3 bases, leaving 12 bases between them. CDR1 LGHNA and CDR2 YSLEER come from the germline V gene. This CDR3 contains 14 residues. DNA for the CDR3: TGCGCCAGCAGCCGGCGGACTGAATACTATGGCTACACCTTC. Its translation: CASSRRTEYYGYTF.

This chain connects TRBV6-6 to TRBJ1-1; D not resolved. The germline gives CDR1 MNHNY, CDR2 SVGAGI (reference sequence). With 3 bases removed from V and 7 bases from J, the gap between germline ends came to 9 bases. CDR3 size: 12 residues. CDR3 in amino acids: CASSYVEIEAFF. DNA of the CDR3: TGTGCCAGCAGTTATGTGGAGATTGAAGCTTTCTTT.

The chain joins TRBV4-3 to TRBJ1-6, with 8 positions matching TRBD1. Germline V CDR1 and CDR2: LGHNA, YSLEER. The CDR3 extends over 17 amino acids. Losses at the gene ends were 3 bases for V and 0 bases for J; bases not matched to a gene: 4. CDR3 nucleotides: TGCGCCAGCAGCCAGGAGACAGGGGTCTCCTATAATTCACCCCTCCACTTT. Residues: CASSQETGVSYNSPLHF.

V is TRBV5-6 and J is TRBJ1-2; D is ambiguous. V lost 4 bases, J lost 7 bases, and 8 bases lay in between. This CDR3 region has 11 residues. Germline V gene data show CDR1 as SGHDT and CDR2 as YYEEEE. CDR3 sequence (DNA): TGTGCCAGCAGCCCGGGTAGTGGCTACACCTTC. Encoded protein: CASSPGSGYTF.

The V and J genes are TRBV7-8 and TRBJ2-7; weak D call: TRBD2 (5 bases). The CDR3 covers 14 residues. CDR1 and CDR2 from the germline V gene are SGHVS and FQNEAQ. Deletions cut 2 bases from V and 3 bases from J, with 11 bases between. CDR3 nucleotides: TGTGCCAGCAGCTTATCGGGGAGTGGCTACGAGCAGTACTTC. Its protein is CASSLSGSGYEQYF.

The rearrangement joins TRBV5-1 to TRBJ1-6; possible D gene TRBD1, 5 bases. CDR1 is SGHRS and CDR2 is YFSETQ in the germline V gene. CDR3 length: 15 residues. The ends were cut back, 4 bases at V and 10 bases at J, with 18 bases in the middle. The CDR3 loop reads CASSPGGGEKSPLHF. The CDR3 coding sequence is TGCGCCAGCAGCCCCGGGGGGGGTGAAAAGTCACCCCTCCACTTT.

This clone was observed a few times. The chain recombines TRBV29-1 with TRBJ2-3; TRBD2 agrees at 7 bases. The CDR3 sequence is 16 residues long. Germline V gene lookup returns CDR1 SQVTM and CDR2 ANQGSEA. The V and J ends lost 6 bases and 0 bases, in that order; junction bases with no gene match: 12. The CDR3, as DNA: TGCAGCGTGGGGCCTCCGGGCGGGGGAAGCACAGATACGCAGTATTTT. Its protein is CSVGPPGGGSTDTQYF.

Here the CDR3 reads CASSLSGGNYGYTF. The CDR3 DNA is TGTGCCAGCAGCTTATCCGGGGGGAACTATGGCTACACCTTC. V usage is TRBV11-2 and J usage is TRBJ1-2, with D possibly TRBD1 on 5 matching bases. Trimming stripped 2 bases from V and 2 bases from J, with 9 bases between. CDR1 and CDR2 (germline): SGHAT, FQNNGV. The CDR3 is 14 amino acids. The variable domain in full, with the rest retrieved from reference TRBV11-2 and TRBJ1-2, is EAGVAQSPRYKIIEKRQSVAFWCNPISGHATLYWYQQILGQGPKLLIQFQNNGVVDDSQLPKDRFSAERLKGVDSTLKIQPAKLEDSAVYLCASSLSGGNYGYTFGSGTRLTVV.

This clone has just a few counts. V usage is TRBV28 and J usage is TRBJ1-5; D may be TRBD1 (6 bases). The V end lost 5 bases, the J end lost 2 bases, and 13 bases lay between the germline ends. Germline V CDR1 and CDR2: MDHEN, SYDVKM. The CDR3 totals 15 residues. The CDR3 bases are TGTGCCAGCAGTGATCCAGGGGCAGGCAATCAGCCCCAGCATTTT. Translated: CASSDPGAGNQPQHF.

V usage is TRBV6-5 and J usage is TRBJ1-2; D gene uncertain. Germline lookup yields CDR1 MNHEY and CDR2 SVGAGI. The CDR3 extends over 14 amino acids. Trimming took off 2 bases at V and 3 bases at J, with 10 bases between the two ends. For the CDR3, the DNA is TGTGCCAGCAGTTACGGGTCAGGCCACTATGGCTACACCTTC. Residues: CASSYGSGHYGYTF.

A few counts support this clone. The CDR3 region has the DNA TGTGCCAGCAGCTCCCTAGGGGCCGGGACAGGGGCCGAGACCCAGTACTTC. This gives the protein CASSSLGAGTGAETQYF. The J gene is TRBJ2-5, the V gene TRBV7-6, with 10 bases identical to TRBD1. Trimming cost V 4 bases and J 5 bases; bases outside gene matches: 13. This CDR3 has 17 residues. Germline V gene lookup returns CDR1 SGHVS and CDR2 FNYEAQ.

The chain has TRBV27 and TRBJ1-1; maybe TRBD1 (6 bases). Germline CDR1 reads MNHEY; CDR2 reads SMNVEV (reference sequence). V lost 4 bases, J lost 1 base, and 10 bases lay in between. The length of the CDR3 is 14 residues. The CDR3 sequence: CASSYQGWNTEAFF. CDR3 sequence (DNA): TGTGCCAGCAGTTATCAGGGGTGGAACACTGAAGCTTTCTTT.

V usage is TRBV6-5 and J usage is TRBJ2-3; the D gene is possibly TRBD1 (6 bases). The CDR3 runs 14 residues. CDR1 is MNHEY and CDR2 is SVGAGI in the germline V gene. Trimming stripped 7 bases from V and 0 bases from J, with 11 bases between. CDR3 loop: CASKRQESTDTQYF. For the CDR3, the DNA is TGTGCCAGCAAAAGACAGGAAAGCACAGATACGCAGTATTTT.

This clone was picked up a small number of times. The chain has TRBV14 and TRBJ2-1; 7 bases agree with TRBD1. The CDR3 loop spans 12 amino acids. Trimming took 4 bases from V and 8 from J; bases not matched to a gene: 2. Germline CDR1 SGHDN, CDR2 FVKESK. The CDR3 DNA reads TGTGCCAGCAGCCCGACAGGGCATGAGCAGTTCTTC. It is translated as CASSPTGHEQFF.

This chain links TRBV7-6 with TRBJ1-1; 7 bases map to TRBD1. CDR1 and CDR2 from the germline V gene are SGHVS and FNYEAQ. Trimming cost V 5 bases and J 4 bases; bases outside gene matches: 16. CDR3 length: 17 residues. The CDR3 protein is CASSPNPTGVLGTEAFF. The CDR3 DNA reads TGTGCCAGCAGCCCCAATCCCACAGGGGTACTTGGCACTGAAGCTTTCTTT.

J is TRBJ2-3 and V is TRBV4-1; 7 bases match TRBD2. The J segment lost 1 base and the V segment lost 3 bases, leaving 16 bases of the junction unmatched. Germline CDR1 and CDR2: MGHRA and YSYEKL. This CDR3 region has 19 residues. CDR3: CASSHPTWMGGVGTDTQYF. The CDR3 DNA reads TGCGCCAGCAGCCATCCGACATGGATGGGGGGGGTGGGCACAGATACGCAGTATTTT.

V usage is TRBV11-2 and J usage is TRBJ2-1, with D maybe TRBD2 (6 bases). The ends were cut back, 5 bases at V and 3 bases at J, with 11 bases in the middle. Germline V gene sequence: CDR1 SGHAT, CDR2 FQNNGV. The CDR3 contains 14 residues. The CDR3 DNA is TGTGCCAGCAGCCCAGGGACTCTCTACAATGAGCAGTTCTTC. It encodes CASSPGTLYNEQFF. Full variable domain (outside the CDR3, taken from reference TRBV11-2 and TRBJ2-1): EAGVAQSPRYKIIEKRQSVAFWCNPISGHATLYWYQQILGQGPKLLIQFQNNGVVDDSQLPKDRFSAERLKGVDSTLKIQPAKLEDSAVYLCASSPGTLYNEQFFGPGTRLTVL.

The rearrangement uses TRBV27 and TRBJ2-7; 7 nucleotides agree with TRBD1. Trimming at V came to 3 bases and at J to 3 bases, leaving 5 bases not matched to a gene. The CDR3 covers 14 residues. Germline V gene data show CDR1 as MNHEY and CDR2 as SMNVEV (reference sequence). CDR3 residues: CASSFNRGRYEQYF. The CDR3 bases are TGTGCCAGCAGTTTTAACAGGGGACGCTACGAGCAGTACTTC.